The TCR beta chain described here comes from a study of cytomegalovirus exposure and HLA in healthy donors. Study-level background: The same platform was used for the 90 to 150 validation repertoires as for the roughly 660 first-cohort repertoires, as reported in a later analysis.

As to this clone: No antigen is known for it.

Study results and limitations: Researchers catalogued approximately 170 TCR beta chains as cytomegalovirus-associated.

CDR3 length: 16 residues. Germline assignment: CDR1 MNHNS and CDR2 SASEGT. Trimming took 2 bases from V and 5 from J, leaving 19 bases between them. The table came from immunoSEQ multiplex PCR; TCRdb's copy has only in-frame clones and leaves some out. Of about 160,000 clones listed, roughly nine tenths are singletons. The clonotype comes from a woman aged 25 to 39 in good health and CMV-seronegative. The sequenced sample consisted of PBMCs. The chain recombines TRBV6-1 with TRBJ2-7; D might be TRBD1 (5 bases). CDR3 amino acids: CASSEWNRIVVDEQYF. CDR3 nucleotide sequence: TGTGCCAGCAGTGAATGGAACAGGATCGTCGTCGACGAGCAGTACTTC.